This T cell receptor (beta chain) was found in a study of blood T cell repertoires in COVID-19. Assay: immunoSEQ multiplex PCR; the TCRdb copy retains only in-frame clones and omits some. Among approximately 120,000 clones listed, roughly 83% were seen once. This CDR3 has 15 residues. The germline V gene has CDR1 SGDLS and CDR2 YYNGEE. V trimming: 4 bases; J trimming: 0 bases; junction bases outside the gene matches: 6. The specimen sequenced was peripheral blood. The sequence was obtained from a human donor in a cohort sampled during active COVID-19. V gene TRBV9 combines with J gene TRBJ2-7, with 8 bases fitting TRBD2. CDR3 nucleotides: TGTGCCAGCAGCTCGGCGGGAGGCACCTCCTACGAGCAGTACTTC. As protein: CASSSAGGTSYEQYF.